This T cell receptor beta chain was found in a study of TIL therapy for anti-PD-1-resistant metastatic lung cancer. Whole-study context: Tumors were harvested before any PD-1/PD-L1 blockade. Median tumor mutation burden was 1.5 mutations per megabase.

Noted time point: pre-treatment sample, taken before nivolumab and TIL therapy. Study-wide results and caveats: Treatment-naive, never-smoker and oncogene-addicted patients were overrepresented in this highly selected cohort. The baseline peripheral repertoire was partially replaced by infused TIL clonotypes that later decayed.

The libraries were made with immunoSEQ v3. Libraries were prepared by immunoSEQ multiplex PCR; TCRdb keeps only in-frame clonotypes and omits some of them. This sample has nearly 60,000 clones, with less than 85% found just once. A few counts support this clone. What it binds is not known. The CDR3 consists of 15 residues. Trimming cost V 7 bases and J 6 bases, with 19 bases left between them. CDR1 LNHDA and CDR2 SQIVND come from the germline V gene (reference sequence). Sequenced here: blood, sampled at baseline. The clonotype originates from a person aged 25-80 years with non-small cell lung cancer. This rearrangement joins TRBV19 to TRBJ1-5; D not certain. This CDR3 is CASTSREAGSQPQHF. The CDR3 nucleotides read TGTGCCAGTACCTCGAGGGAGGCGGGGAGTCAGCCCCAGCATTTT. Looking up the rest from reference TRBV19 and TRBJ1-5 gives the full variable domain: DGGITQSPKYLFRKEGQNVTLSCEQNLNHDAMYWYRQDPGQGLRLIYYSQIVNDFQKGDIAEGYSVSREKKESFPLTVTSAQKNPTAFYLCASTSREAGSQPQHFGDGTRLSIL.